The 18 T cell receptor beta chains reported below all come from one sample, sequenced in a study of T cell changes during pregnancy in multiple sclerosis (dated by TCRdb to between 2019 and 2020). Library creation used the immunoSEQ multiplex PCR assay. Imported from immuneACCESS, the table was reduced by TCRdb to in-frame sequences with V and J called. These copies leave out some clones; in studies compared against another copy, an unresolved V gene accounts for under half, and the cause of the remainder is not known. For this sample the table gives over 25,000 clones, of which about 93% were detected only once. The ten largest clones represent around 0.45% of the sample. The sample consisted of CD4+ T cells from peripheral blood mononuclear cells, taken in the second trimester of pregnancy. The receptors come from a female donor with multiple sclerosis, enrolled in a pregnancy study.

The rearrangement uses TRBV18 and TRBJ1-1, with no clear D. The V gene's germline CDR1 is KGHSH and CDR2 LQKENI. The CDR3 is made up of 15 amino acids. V shed 6 bases and J shed 0 bases, with 14 bases lying between them. CDR3 loop: CASSPRKSMNTEAFF. CDR3 sequence (DNA): TGTGCCAGCTCCCCGCGGAAGTCGATGAACACTGAAGCTTTCTTT.

The chain recombines TRBV19 with TRBJ2-3, with a tentative D call TRBD1 (5 bases). Germline CDR1 reads LNHDA; CDR2 reads SQIVND (reference sequence). With 2 bases removed from V and 5 bases from J, the gap between germline ends came to 8 bases. The CDR3 length is 13 residues. CDR3 residues: CASSIWQGDTQYF. The CDR3 DNA reads TGTGCCAGTAGTATATGGCAGGGAGATACGCAGTATTTT.

CDR3 sequence (DNA): TGTGCCACCCCTCGGCAGGGGGACACCGGGGAGCTGTTTTTT. Translation: CATPRQGDTGELFF. The chain combines TRBV7-9 with TRBJ2-2; TRBD1 agrees at 7 bases. Germline assignment: CDR1 SEHNR and CDR2 FQNEAQ (reference sequence). This CDR3 contains 14 residues. V shed 10 bases, J shed 3 bases, and the junction held 8 bases outside the gene matches.

The J gene is TRBJ2-7, the V gene TRBV6-1; D call uncertain. Looked up from germline, CDR1 is MNHNS and CDR2 is SASEGT. The germline V and J ends were trimmed by 3 bases and 12 bases, with 6 bases remaining between them. CDR3 size: 9 residues. The CDR3 here is CASSDRLYF. The DNA for the CDR3 is TGTGCCAGCAGTGATAGACTGTACTTC.

The genes are TRBV6-4 and TRBJ2-7, with 11 nucleotides matching TRBD2. Germline CDR1 reads MRHNA; CDR2 reads SNTAGT. The J segment lost 2 bases and the V segment lost 6 bases, leaving 6 bases of the junction unmatched. This CDR3 spans 15 amino acids. The CDR3 here is CASRGLAGPPYEQYF. The CDR3 DNA is TGTGCCAGCAGAGGACTAGCGGGTCCTCCCTACGAGCAGTACTTC.

The rearrangement joins TRBV5-1 to TRBJ2-2; D not certain. Trimming left V 4 bases short and J 0 bases short, with 10 bases between. CDR1 and CDR2 from the germline V gene are SGHRS and YFSETQ. The CDR3 loop spans 15 amino acids. DNA of the CDR3: TGCGCCAGCAGCCCCTTAACTACGAACACCGGGGAGCTGTTTTTT. As protein: CASSPLTTNTGELFF.

The J gene is TRBJ2-7, the V gene TRBV11-2; 8 positions match TRBD1. The CDR3 totals 14 residues. Germline CDR1 SGHAT, CDR2 FQNNGV. J gave up 3 bases and V 0 bases, and 1 base lay outside the gene matches. The CDR3: CASSLDRGRYEQYF. CDR3 sequence (DNA): TGTGCCAGCAGCTTAGACAGGGGGCGCTACGAGCAGTACTTC.

The chain recombines TRBV18 with TRBJ2-5; 7 nucleotides align to TRBD1. Germline assignment: CDR1 KGHSH and CDR2 LQKENI. CDR3 size: 13 residues. With 1 base clipped from V and 5 bases from J, the junction kept 1 base outside the gene matches. CDR3 loop: CASSPQGAETQYF. The CDR3 DNA follows: TGTGCCAGCTCACCACAGGGGGCTGAGACCCAGTACTTC.

The chain is built from TRBV27 and TRBJ2-2; 7 bases map to TRBD2. J gave up 0 bases and V 6 bases, and 10 bases lay outside the gene matches. The CDR3 loop spans 17 amino acids. Per germline, CDR1 MNHEY and CDR2 SMNVEV (reference sequence). The CDR3 protein is CASSLSGIRANTGELFF. In nucleotides, the CDR3 is TGTGCCAGCAGCTTAAGCGGGATAAGGGCGAACACCGGGGAGCTGTTTTTT.

The CDR3 loop is CAWKTGYSTNEQFF. Written as DNA, the CDR3 is TGTGCCTGGAAAACGGGGTATTCTACAAATGAGCAGTTCTTC. The chain recombines TRBV30 with TRBJ2-1; a possible D gene is TRBD2 (5 bases). V lost 4 bases, J lost 7 bases, and 17 bases lay in between. The V gene's germline CDR1 is GTSNPN and CDR2 SVGIG (reference sequence). The CDR3 extends over 14 amino acids. Full variable domain (outside the CDR3, taken from reference TRBV30 and TRBJ2-1): SQTIHQWPATLVQPVGSPLSLECTVEGTSNPNLYWYRQAAGRGLQLLFYSVGIGQISSEVPQNLSASRPQDRQFILSSKKLLLSDSGFYLCAWKTGYSTNEQFFGPGTRLTVL.

CDR3 sequence: CASIGTSGSTGSYEQYF. The DNA of the CDR3 is TGTGCCAGCATCGGGACTAGCGGGAGTACCGGGTCCTACGAGCAGTACTTC. The V and J genes are TRBV28 and TRBJ2-7, with 14 bases identical to TRBD2. The CDR3 spans 17 residues. J gave up 1 base and V 7 bases, and 9 bases lay outside the gene matches. In germline, CDR1 is MDHEN, CDR2 SYDVKM.

The V call is TRBV2, the J call TRBJ2-3; a weak D match, TRBD2 (6 bases). Per the germline V gene, CDR1 is SNHLY and CDR2 is FYNNEI. This CDR3 region has 15 residues. The ends were cut back, 5 bases at V and 6 bases at J, with 18 bases in the middle. The DNA for the CDR3 is TGTGCCAGCAGTCCGCTAGCGTTTGGAGGGGATACGCAGTATTTT. This gives the protein CASSPLAFGGDTQYF.

The V and J genes are TRBV4-1 and TRBJ2-1; 7 nucleotides line up with TRBD2. The V gene end was trimmed by 0 bases and the J gene end by 12 bases; junction bases not matched to a gene: 11. CDR3 length: 15 amino acids. Germline CDR1 reads MGHRA; CDR2 reads YSYEKL. The chain's CDR3 is CASSQDGLLTGGQFF. In DNA, the CDR3 is TGCGCCAGCAGCCAAGACGGTCTATTGACGGGAGGGCAGTTCTTC.

The rearrangement uses TRBV6-6 and TRBJ2-3; no firm D call. CDR1 and CDR2 from the germline V gene are MNHNY and SVGAGI (reference sequence). The CDR3 runs 16 residues. V gave up 6 bases and J gave up 0 bases, with 16 bases separating them. Written as DNA, the CDR3 is TGTGCCAGCAGCCAAGGAGCCCTGACTAGCACAGATACGCAGTATTTT. It is translated as CASSQGALTSTDTQYF.

The J gene is TRBJ2-7, the V gene TRBV11-1; the match to TRBD2 covers 8 bases. Germline CDR1 reads SGHAT; CDR2 reads FQDESV (reference sequence). The CDR3 loop spans 17 amino acids. V shed 4 bases, J shed 2 bases, and the junction held 13 bases outside the gene matches. The CDR3 here is CASSSPRGSGGTYEQYF. The CDR3 coding sequence is TGTGCCAGCAGCTCCCCCCGGGGAAGCGGGGGAACCTACGAGCAGTACTTC.

This clone is labeled medium-sized. The chain couples TRBV2 to TRBJ2-7; 7 nucleotides agree with TRBD2. This CDR3 has 12 residues. In germline, CDR1 is SNHLY, CDR2 FYNNEI. Trimming removed 8 bases from V and 2 bases from J; junction bases left unmatched: 3. The CDR3 is CASRSGAYEQYF. CDR3 bases: TGTGCCAGCCGAAGCGGGGCCTACGAGCAGTACTTC.

As concerns this clone: Other DNA sequences in this sample translate to the same CDR3. V gene TRBV28 combines with J gene TRBJ1-5, with 7 nucleotides matching TRBD1. This CDR3 contains 13 residues. V dropped 6 bases and J dropped 3; count of bases not matched to a gene: 2. Germline-derived CDR1 and CDR2 are MDHEN and SYDVKM. This CDR3 reads CASRDRDNQPQHF. The CDR3 nucleotides are TGTGCCAGCAGAGACAGGGACAATCAGCCCCAGCATTTT.

This chain uses TRBV2 with TRBJ2-5; 9 positions agree with TRBD2. After removal of 5 bases from V and 7 bases from J, the junction contained 8 bases not matched to a gene. This CDR3 is built from 14 residues. Germline loops: CDR1 SNHLY, CDR2 FYNNEI. DNA of the CDR3: TGTGCCAGCAGTCCCGGACTAGCGTCAACGACCCAGTACTTC. As protein: CASSPGLASTTQYF. Using reference TRBV2 and TRBJ2-5 for the parts outside the CDR3, the full variable domain is EPEVTQTPSHQVTQMGQEVILRCVPISNHLYFYWYRQILGQKVEFLVSFYNNEISEKSEIFDDQFSVERPDGSNFTLKIRSTKLEDSAMYFCASSPGLASTTQYFGPGTRLLVL.